Below, 32 T cell receptor beta chains from the same sample are listed, as sequenced in a study of blood T cells in healthy people across ages (dated by TCRdb to about 2015). Library preparation used 5' RACE. Sequencing relied on an Illumina HiSeq 2500. A second PCR of roughly 6 to 12 cycles was performed with a sample-barcoded 5' primer and a J-beta primer mix. TCRdb reran the public reads through fastp at Q25 and MiXCR, keeping productive beta chains. Rows are combined by CDR3 protein, so each entry shows the most common genes and DNA. This sample lists 1,500,000 or so distinct CDR3 sequences; roughly 43% were detected once. 4% of the sample is held by the ten biggest clonotypes. The specimen was blood. These receptors originate from a woman aged 18-35 years in good health.

The V call is TRBV11-2, the J call TRBJ1-1, with a weak D call TRBD1 (6 bases). In germline, CDR1 is SGHAT, CDR2 FQNNGV. V lost 3 bases, J lost 4 bases, and 15 bases lay in between. The CDR3 length is 15 residues. Here the CDR3 DNA reads TGTGCCAGCAGCTTCAGGGGAATCCTAGTCACTGAAGCTTTCTTT. Translation gives CASSFRGILVTEAFF.

This clonotype has just one count. The V call is TRBV5-1, the J call TRBJ1-1; D is undetermined. The CDR3 spans 15 residues. V lost 0 bases and J 0 bases, leaving 9 bases between the germline ends. Germline V gene lookup returns CDR1 SGHRS and CDR2 YFSETQ. The CDR3 DNA is TGCGCCAGCAGCTTGGCCCTGGATCTGAACACTGAAGCTTTCTTT. Protein: CASSLALDLNTEAFF.

The chain employs TRBV20-1 and TRBJ2-1; 11 bases line up with TRBD2. CDR3 length: 14 residues. CDR1 and CDR2 (germline): DFQATT, SNEGSKA (reference sequence). V lost 6 bases, J lost 5 bases, and 6 bases stayed unmatched. Here the CDR3 DNA reads TGCAGTGCCAGACTAGCGGGGCCTAACAATGAGCAGTTCTTC. Residues: CSARLAGPNNEQFF.

This chain links TRBV28 with TRBJ1-5; 7 bases agree with TRBD1. This CDR3 has 17 residues. Unmatched junction bases numbered 14, after V lost 6 bases and J lost 3 bases. The germline CDR1 and CDR2 sequences are MDHEN and SYDVKM. CDR3 coding DNA: TGTGCCAGCAGGAATGAACAAAAGACAGGGAACAATCAGCCCCAGCATTTT. Protein product: CASRNEQKTGNNQPQHF.

There are a few counts of this clonotype. The CDR3 region has the DNA TGTGCCAGCAGCTTGCCCAGGGGTCACGAGCAGTACTTC. Its protein is CASSLPRGHEQYF. This chain connects TRBV5-5 to TRBJ2-7; TRBD1 is a possible D gene (6 bases). The germline V gene encodes CDR1 SGHKS and CDR2 YYEKEE (reference sequence). V dropped 1 base and J dropped 5 bases, with 10 bases sitting between them. The CDR3 is 13 amino acids.

This clonotype turned up a few times. The chain employs TRBV4-1 and TRBJ1-1; D is ambiguous. Germline lookup yields CDR1 MGHRA and CDR2 YSYEKL. Trimming left V 0 bases short and J 4 bases short, with 9 bases between. This CDR3 region has 14 residues. In DNA form, the CDR3 reads TGCGCCAGCAGCCAAGAGAGAAGGTCCACTGAAGCTTTCTTT. This encodes CASSQERRSTEAFF.

This sequence joins TRBV12-3 or TRBV12-4 and TRBJ1-4; no clear D gene. The CDR3 spans 12 residues. V lost 4 bases to trimming and J lost 12 bases, with 12 bases between them. The CDR3 region is CASSSRRQELFF. In DNA form, the CDR3 reads TGTGCCAGCAGTTCCCGGCGACAAGAACTGTTTTTT.

The V and J genes are TRBV27 and TRBJ1-5, with D possibly matching TRBD1 (5 bases). Germline V gene lookup returns CDR1 MNHEY and CDR2 SMNVEV (reference sequence). V dropped 5 bases and J dropped 2 bases, with 13 bases sitting between them. This CDR3 is 15 amino acids long. The CDR3 loop is CASSIGTSGNQPQHF. The CDR3 region has the DNA TGTGCCAGCAGTATAGGGACCTCGGGCAATCAGCCCCAGCATTTT.

This clonotype came up a few times. This rearrangement joins TRBV30 to TRBJ1-1; no firm D call. Germline V lookup: CDR1 GTSNPN, CDR2 SVGIG (reference sequence). The CDR3 length is 11 residues. The V gene lost 5 bases and the J gene lost 0 bases, with 4 bases spanning the gap. Written as DNA, the CDR3 is TGTGCCTGGGGTCTGAACACTGAAGCTTTCTTT. Its protein is CAWGLNTEAFF. The variable domain in full, with the rest retrieved from reference TRBV30 and TRBJ1-1, is SQTIHQWPATLVQPVGSPLSLECTVEGTSNPNLYWYRQAAGRGLQLLFYSVGIGQISSEVPQNLSASRPQDRQFILSSKKLLLSDSGFYLCAWGLNTEAFFGQGTRLTVV.

The DNA for the CDR3 is TGTGCCAGCAGTTTAGGGGGGGCTAGGGCTTTCTTT. Amino acids: CASSLGGARAFF. The rearrangement uses TRBV12-3 or TRBV12-4 and TRBJ1-1; weak D call: TRBD1 (6 bases). Trimming pared 1 base from V and 11 bases from J, leaving 11 bases between. The CDR3 length is 12 residues.

This clonotype was recorded a few times. CDR3 in DNA: TGTGCCAGCAGCCAAGATGTATGGGCTTACAGCTCCTACGAGCAGTACTTC. Translation: CASSQDVWAYSSYEQYF. The gene calls are TRBV3-1 and TRBJ2-7; D is unresolved. The CDR3 covers 17 residues. From germline, CDR1 is LGHDT and CDR2 YNNKEL (reference sequence). V lost 0 bases to trimming and J lost 0 bases, with 15 bases between them.

At least ten counts were recorded for this clonotype. This chain connects TRBV29-1 to TRBJ2-7, with D unresolved. CDR3 size: 13 residues. Germline V lookup: CDR1 SQVTM, CDR2 ANQGSEA. The V end lost 0 bases, the J end lost 4 bases, and 10 bases lay between the germline ends. The CDR3 sequence is CSVEDQANYEQYF. CDR3 DNA: TGCAGCGTTGAAGATCAGGCAAATTACGAGCAGTACTTC.

This CDR3 reads CASSRQGDTSRNEQFF. In DNA form, the CDR3 reads TGCGCCAGCAGCCGACAGGGGGATACTTCGAGAAATGAGCAGTTCTTC. The chain uses TRBV5-1 and TRBJ2-1, with 9 positions matching TRBD1. The germline CDR1 and CDR2 sequences are SGHRS and YFSETQ. The CDR3 is 16 amino acids. J lost 7 bases, V lost 4 bases, and 12 bases had no gene match.

This clonotype has a handful of counts. CDR3 sequence: CSATSKSYNEQFF. In DNA, the CDR3 is TGCAGTGCGACTAGCAAGTCCTACAATGAGCAGTTCTTC. This sequence joins TRBV20-1 and TRBJ2-1; 7 nucleotides align to TRBD2. The J segment lost 1 base and the V segment lost 6 bases, leaving 3 bases of the junction unmatched. CDR1 and CDR2 (germline): DFQATT, SNEGSKA (reference sequence). There are 13 residues in the CDR3.

This clonotype has only a few counts. The chain employs TRBV28 and TRBJ2-4; D is uncertain. The J call may be in error: the DNA end matches TRBJ2-7 better. Germline assignment: CDR1 MDHEN and CDR2 SYDVKM. The length of the CDR3 is 12 residues. The CDR3 loop reads CASSSIRYEQYF. In DNA form, the CDR3 reads TGTGCCAGCAGTTCCATCCGCTACGAGCAGTACTTC.

The rearrangement joins TRBV27 to TRBJ2-4; 10 bases line up with TRBD2. The J call is uncertain, as TRBJ2-7 better fits the DNA end. The CDR3 runs to 15 residues. CDR1 MNHEY and CDR2 SMNVEV come from the germline V gene (reference sequence). CDR3 residues: CASNPSLAGAHEQYF. CDR3 DNA: TGTGCCAGCAACCCCTCGCTAGCGGGAGCCCACGAGCAGTACTTC.

V and J are TRBV7-2 and TRBJ2-2; tentative D call: TRBD1 (6 bases). V was clipped by 3 bases and J by 0 bases, with 11 bases between them. This CDR3 comprises 16 residues. Germline V gives CDR1 SGHTA, CDR2 FQGNSA. The DNA for the CDR3 is TGTGCCAGCAGCTTCTCGACAGGAACGAACACCGGGGAGCTGTTTTTT. As protein: CASSFSTGTNTGELFF.

The chain combines TRBV10-3 with TRBJ2-1, with TRBD2 matching over 11 bases. Germline CDR1 and CDR2: ENHRY and SYGVKD. V gave up 4 bases and J gave up 5 bases; unmatched junction bases: 4. There are 15 residues in the CDR3. The DNA for the CDR3 is TGTGCCATCAGTGCCCCGGGACTAGCGGACAATGAGCAGTTCTTC. Its translation: CAISAPGLADNEQFF.

In nucleotides, the CDR3 is TGTGCCAGCAGGTCGGGACTAGATGCCTACGAGCAGTACTTC. Protein: CASRSGLDAYEQYF. The chain is built from TRBV27 and TRBJ2-5; the match to TRBD2 covers 8 bases. Matching the DNA end better, TRBJ2-7 makes the J call doubtful. CDR1 and CDR2 (germline): MNHEY, SMNVEV (reference sequence). This CDR3 has 14 residues.

This chain links TRBV7-6 with TRBJ2-1; D might be TRBD1 or TRBD2, each matching 6 bases. The CDR3 loop spans 15 amino acids. Germline V CDR1 and CDR2: SGHVS, FNYEAQ. Trimming stripped 5 bases from V and 7 bases from J, with 18 bases between. CDR3 sequence: CASSSRDTSGNEQFF. CDR3 DNA: TGTGCCAGCAGCAGCCGGGACACCAGCGGGAATGAGCAGTTCTTC. Full variable domain (rest looked up from reference TRBV7-6 and TRBJ2-1): GAGVSQSPRYKVTKRGQDVALRCDPISGHVSLYWYRQALGQGPEFLTYFNYEAQQDKSGLPNDRFSAERPEGSISTLTIQRTEQRDSAMYRCASSSRDTSGNEQFFGPGTRLTVL.

CDR3 residues: CSAPGQHNYGYTF. The CDR3 DNA sequence: TGCAGTGCCCCGGGACAGCATAACTATGGCTACACCTTC. The chain combines TRBV20-1 with TRBJ1-2; 7 bases fit TRBD1. This CDR3 is 13 amino acids long. With 6 bases clipped from V and 1 base from J, the junction kept 5 bases outside the gene matches. The germline gives CDR1 DFQATT, CDR2 SNEGSKA (reference sequence).

The chain recombines TRBV5-1 with TRBJ2-7; D unclear. The CDR3 is 14 residues long. Trimming left V 0 bases short and J 2 bases short, with 9 bases between. CDR1 and CDR2 from the germline V gene are SGHRS and YFSETQ. The CDR3 reads CASSLDPAAYEQYF. The CDR3 bases are TGCGCCAGCAGCTTGGACCCGGCCGCCTACGAGCAGTACTTC.

In its sample, this clonotype was seen a few times. The chain is built from TRBV20-1 and TRBJ1-2, with D perhaps TRBD1 (6 bases). V lost 1 base, J lost 4 bases, and 10 bases lay in between. The CDR3 totals 13 residues. Looked up from germline, CDR1 is DFQATT and CDR2 is SNEGSKA (reference sequence). The CDR3 reads CSARVPRGYGYTF. As DNA, the CDR3 is TGCAGTGCTAGAGTCCCCAGGGGCTATGGCTACACCTTC.

This clonotype turned up a few times. CDR3: CASSHPVQGKGQNEQFF. CDR3 sequence (DNA): TGCGCCAGCAGCCATCCCGTACAGGGAAAGGGGCAAAATGAGCAGTTCTTC. The gene calls are TRBV4-1 and TRBJ2-1, with D perhaps TRBD1 (6 bases). Germline-derived CDR1 and CDR2 are MGHRA and YSYEKL. V dropped 3 bases and J dropped 7 bases, with 22 bases sitting between them. The CDR3 sequence is 17 residues long.

This clonotype was detected many times. This sequence joins TRBV7-2 and TRBJ1-2; D unresolved. Germline-derived CDR1 and CDR2 are SGHTA and FQGNSA. CDR3 length: 14 residues. V lost 0 bases to trimming and J lost 3 bases, with 8 bases between them. The CDR3 region has the DNA TGTGCCAGCAGCTTAGCGGCAGGAGACTATGGCTACACCTTC. Translation gives CASSLAAGDYGYTF.

The rearrangement joins TRBV7-9 to TRBJ2-1, with D perhaps being TRBD1 or TRBD2 (5 bases each). The CDR3 extends over 12 amino acids. Germline-derived CDR1 and CDR2 are SEHNR and FQNEAQ (reference sequence). The V gene lost 8 bases and the J gene lost 4 bases, with 9 bases spanning the gap. The DNA for the CDR3 is TGTGCCAGCTGCGAGGGGTACAATGAGCAGTTCTTC. This gives the protein CASCEGYNEQFF.

The chain is built from TRBV15 and TRBJ1-1, with a possible D match to TRBD1 (5 bases). This CDR3 has 14 amino acids. Trimming left V 3 bases short and J 2 bases short, with 10 bases between. Germline V lookup: CDR1 LNHNV, CDR2 YYDKDF (reference sequence). The CDR3 sequence: CATSSTRANTEAFF. The CDR3 region has the DNA TGTGCCACCAGCAGTACCAGGGCTAACACTGAAGCTTTCTTT.

This clonotype occurred many times. The rearrangement joins TRBV12-3 or TRBV12-4 to TRBJ1-1; D not resolved. The CDR3 is 13 residues long. Trimming stripped 4 bases from V and 4 bases from J, with 10 bases between. CDR3 sequence reads: CASSYRTSTEAFF. CDR3 DNA: TGTGCCAGCAGTTATCGGACGAGCACTGAAGCTTTCTTT.

The chain carries TRBV12-3 or TRBV12-4 and TRBJ1-1; D gene uncertain. V lost 8 bases and J 2 bases, leaving 18 bases between the germline ends. The CDR3 is made up of 15 amino acids. CDR3 sequence reads: CASLQRGGDNTEAFF. The DNA of the CDR3 is TGTGCCAGCCTTCAAAGAGGCGGCGACAACACTGAAGCTTTCTTT.

The rearrangement joins TRBV10-3 to TRBJ2-5, with no clear D. The V end lost 4 bases, the J end lost 11 bases, and 14 bases lay between the germline ends. Germline CDR1 ENHRY, CDR2 SYGVKD. The CDR3 totals 12 residues. CDR3 bases: TGTGCCATCAGTGTGGTTGGCAATGAGCAGTACTTC. Translated, it gives CAISVVGNEQYF.

The chain recombines TRBV2 with TRBJ2-3; perhaps D is TRBD1 or TRBD2 (5 bases each). The CDR3 sequence is 15 residues long. Trimming removed 6 bases at V and 8 bases at J, with 21 bases between. Germline V CDR1 and CDR2: SNHLY, FYNNEI. The chain's CDR3 is CASSLGPPAWGTQYF. Here the CDR3 DNA reads TGTGCCAGCAGCCTGGGACCACCCGCGTGGGGTACGCAGTATTTT.

This rearrangement joins TRBV7-9 to TRBJ1-6; TRBD1 might be the D (5 bases). Germline V lookup: CDR1 SEHNR, CDR2 FQNEAQ (reference sequence). The CDR3 consists of 14 residues. The CDR3 reads CAARGQEINSPLHF. The CDR3 DNA follows: TGTGCTGCGCGGGGCCAAGAGATTAATTCACCCCTCCACTTT.